The T cell receptor (beta chain) described here comes from a study of T-cell memory formation after mild COVID-19. In the study overall: Largely donor-specific sequence clusters came from two donors.

CDR3 length: 15 residues. Germline V gene data show CDR1 as LNHDA and CDR2 as SQIVND (reference sequence). V dropped 3 bases and J dropped 3 bases, with 12 bases sitting between them. TCRdb redid the calling of the 5' RACE reads with MiXCR, one entry per CDR3 protein. The data show 200,000 or so distinct CDR3 sequences, around 8.8% seen once. Sequencing was performed on PBMCs or a T cell subset sorted from them (not recorded which). The source is a man aged 18-30 years who had mild COVID-19 (a few samples of this study predate the infection). Cell type and time point are not known. This sequence joins TRBV19 and TRBJ2-1; D perhaps matches TRBD1 (6 bases). The CDR3, as DNA: TGTGCCAGTAGTATTCAGGCAGGGGTCTACAATGAGCAGTTCTTC. Protein: CASSIQAGVYNEQFF.